This record looks at one T cell receptor beta chain sequence and its context. Its target is unknown. This entry belongs to a study of T cell responses to AZD1222 COVID-19 vaccine. Whole-study findings and limits: Following two doses of AZD1222, Spike-specific TCR breadth and depth rose.

The V gene lost 3 bases and the J gene lost 5 bases, with 7 bases spanning the gap. The CDR3 runs to 12 residues. The V gene's germline CDR1 is LNHNV and CDR2 YYDKDF (reference sequence). The table came from immunoSEQ multiplex PCR; TCRdb's copy has only in-frame clones and leaves some out. The data contain about 70,000 clones, 84% of them singletons. The V call is TRBV15, the J call TRBJ1-1, with D tentatively TRBD1 (5 bases). The sequences come from peripheral blood, collected on day 0 of AZD1222 vaccination. The TCR comes from an adult in good health. The CDR3 spells CATSREGTEAFF. CDR3 nucleotide sequence: TGTGCCACCAGCAGGGAGGGGACTGAAGCTTTCTTT.